This entry lists 27 T cell receptor beta chains sequenced from one sample in a study of blood T cell repertoires in COVID-19 (dated by TCRdb to between 2020 and 2021). The library was built by means of the immunoSEQ multiplex PCR assay. TCRdb mirrors the immuneACCESS table, restricted to in-frame sequences. Some clones are absent from its copies; in checked studies, under half trace to an unresolved V gene, and the reason for the others is unknown. The sample table lists about 280,000 clones, 85% of them with a count of one. The ten largest clones add up to around 5.5% of the sample. The sample taken for sequencing was peripheral blood. The source of these receptors is a man in his fifties with active or convalescent COVID-19.

This clone was found once. The V gene is TRBV20-1, the J gene TRBJ1-1, with D perhaps TRBD1 (5 bases). V lost 3 bases to trimming and J lost 8 bases, with 10 bases between them. In germline, CDR1 is DFQATT, CDR2 SNEGSKA (reference sequence). The CDR3 has 11 amino acids. CDR3 protein: CSASRRGEAFF. CDR3 sequence (DNA): TGCAGTGCTAGTCGTAGGGGCGAAGCTTTCTTT.

This chain uses TRBV24-1 with TRBJ1-2; D may be TRBD1 (6 bases). V was cut by 8 bases and J by 3 bases, with 18 bases left in between. CDR1 and CDR2 (germline): KGHDR, SFDVKD. This CDR3 is built from 15 residues. CDR3 sequence (DNA): TGTGCCACCACCGCCCTCGGGGGGCGCTACTATGGCTACACCTTC. Amino acid sequence: CATTALGGRYYGYTF.

This clone was seen once. CDR3 nucleotide sequence: TGTGCCATCCACGATAGCGGGGGAAACACAGATACGCAGTATTTT. This encodes CAIHDSGGNTDTQYF. This rearrangement joins TRBV28 to TRBJ2-3, with 9 positions matching TRBD2. Trimming removed 10 bases from V and 2 bases from J; junction bases left unmatched: 10. This CDR3 has 15 amino acids. The V gene's germline CDR1 is MDHEN and CDR2 SYDVKM.

The V gene is TRBV4-1, the J gene TRBJ2-2; 10 bases fit TRBD1. This CDR3 spans 16 amino acids. Germline loops: CDR1 MGHRA, CDR2 YSYEKL. After removal of 3 bases from V and 7 bases from J, the junction contained 8 bases not matched to a gene. CDR3 region: CASSQNPGQGNGELFF. The CDR3 nucleotides read TGCGCCAGCAGCCAGAACCCGGGACAGGGGAACGGGGAGCTGTTTTTT.

The rearrangement joins TRBV6-5 to TRBJ2-7; D possibly corresponds to TRBD1 (6 bases). The V and J ends lost 2 bases and 5 bases respectively, with 10 bases between them. The CDR3 contains 13 residues. Per the germline V gene, CDR1 is MNHEY and CDR2 is SVGAGI. The CDR3 DNA reads TGTGCCAGCAGTTACACAGGGTTCCACGAGCAGTACTTC. Translating gives CASSYTGFHEQYF.

This clone has a handful of counts. The chain uses TRBV28 and TRBJ1-1, with TRBD1 identical over 10 bases. The CDR3 contains 15 residues. Germline values: CDR1 MDHEN, CDR2 SYDVKM. V gave up 2 bases and J gave up 5 bases; unmatched junction bases: 5. In nucleotides, the CDR3 is TGTGCCAGCAGTTTACCATGGACAGGGGGTACTGAAGCTTTCTTT. This translates into CASSLPWTGGTEAFF.

The CDR3: CASSLVGPAPKETQYF. In DNA form, the CDR3 reads TGTGCCAGCAGCTTGGTGGGGCCCGCCCCAAAAGAGACCCAGTACTTC. The rearrangement uses TRBV5-4 and TRBJ2-5; D may be TRBD1 (5 bases). Germline lookup yields CDR1 SGHNT and CDR2 YYREEE (reference sequence). V was pared by 0 bases and J by 3 bases, with 15 bases between. This CDR3 has 16 residues.

J is TRBJ1-6 and V is TRBV5-1; a weak D match, TRBD1 (5 bases). The germline V gene encodes CDR1 SGHRS and CDR2 YFSETQ. Deletions cut 3 bases from V and 0 bases from J, with 7 bases between. The CDR3 consists of 15 residues. Here the CDR3 reads CASSSRDSYNSPLHF. As DNA, the CDR3 is TGCGCCAGCAGCTCCAGGGACTCCTATAATTCACCCCTCCACTTT. Together with reference TRBV5-1 and TRBJ1-6, the CDR3 gives the full variable domain: KAGVTQTPRYLIKTRGQQVTLSCSPISGHRSVSWYQQTPGQGLQFLFEYFSETQRNKGNFPGRFSGRQFSNSRSEMNVSTLELGDSALYLCASSSRDSYNSPLHFGNGTRLTVT.

The CDR3, as DNA: TGTGCCAGCAGTTACGGGCGACAGGGGGCCACCTACGAGCAGTACTTC. Encoded protein: CASSYGRQGATYEQYF. This chain joins TRBV6-5 and TRBJ2-7; 10 bases match TRBD1. After removal of 2 bases from V and 2 bases from J, the junction contained 6 bases not matched to a gene. This CDR3 has 16 residues. Germline V gives CDR1 MNHEY, CDR2 SVGAGI.

The chain is built from TRBV28 and TRBJ1-1; no clear D gene. There are 13 residues in the CDR3. Germline V gives CDR1 MDHEN, CDR2 SYDVKM. Trimming removed 3 bases from V and 1 base from J, with 6 bases in between. The CDR3: CASSFSGNTEAFF. The CDR3 nucleotides are TGTGCCAGCAGTTTCTCGGGGAACACTGAAGCTTTCTTT.

CDR3 nucleotides: TGTGCCTGGAGTGCGGGCGGCCGGGGTTCACCCCTCCACTTT. Its protein product is CAWSAGGRGSPLHF. V is TRBV30 and J is TRBJ1-6; no firm D call. Trimming shortened V by 1 base and J by 9 bases, and 13 bases separated the two germline ends. The CDR3 runs 14 residues. Germline values: CDR1 GTSNPN, CDR2 SVGIG (reference sequence).

The rearrangement links TRBV5-6 to TRBJ1-2, with unresolved D. V was cut by 7 bases and J by 10 bases, with 14 bases left in between. From germline, CDR1 is SGHDT and CDR2 YYEEEE. The CDR3 runs 11 residues. The chain's CDR3 is CASAEGVYYTF. The CDR3 DNA reads as TGTGCCAGCGCCGAGGGAGTCTACTACACCTTC.

The chain's CDR3 is CASSLGTGGAGYTF. In DNA, the CDR3 is TGTGCCAGCAGCCTTGGGACAGGGGGCGCGGGCTACACCTTC. The V and J genes are TRBV2 and TRBJ1-2; 12 nucleotides align to TRBD1. Germline V gene data show CDR1 as SNHLY and CDR2 as FYNNEI. The length of the CDR3 is 14 residues. With V trimmed by 6 bases and J by 8 bases, 7 bases remained unmatched.

This chain links TRBV27 with TRBJ2-1, with 11 bases that match TRBD2. V trimming: 5 bases; J trimming: 10 bases; junction bases outside the gene matches: 13. The CDR3 has 16 amino acids. In germline, CDR1 is MNHEY, CDR2 SMNVEV (reference sequence). CDR3 amino acids: CASSNGLTSGSGEQFF. The CDR3 coding sequence is TGTGCCAGCAGTAACGGCCTTACTAGCGGGAGTGGAGAGCAGTTCTTC.

The CDR3 region has the DNA TGTGCCAGCAGTTCCTCCGGGGGAGCGGGAGGTTGGTCCTACAATGAGCAGTTCTTC. Its protein is CASSSSGGAGGWSYNEQFF. The rearrangement links TRBV28 to TRBJ2-1, with TRBD2 matching over 9 bases. The CDR3 covers 19 residues. The J segment lost 1 base and the V segment lost 4 bases, leaving 14 bases of the junction unmatched. CDR1 is MDHEN and CDR2 is SYDVKM in the germline V gene.

This sequence joins TRBV27 and TRBJ2-1; a possible D gene is TRBD2 (5 bases). The germline CDR1 and CDR2 sequences are MNHEY and SMNVEV (reference sequence). The CDR3 has 14 amino acids. The V end was cut by 6 bases, the J end by 2 bases, with 11 bases between. The chain's CDR3 is CASSAGGAYNEQFF. The CDR3 DNA sequence: TGTGCCAGCAGCGCGGGTGGAGCCTACAATGAGCAGTTCTTC.

The chain carries TRBV10-1 and TRBJ2-3, with 7 bases identical to TRBD2. CDR3 size: 15 residues. In germline, CDR1 is WNHNN, CDR2 SYGVQD (reference sequence). V lost 3 bases, J lost 6 bases, and 9 bases stayed unmatched. The CDR3 is CASSEAGSVMDTQYF. CDR3 DNA sequence: TGCGCCAGCAGTGAAGCGGGGTCGGTTATGGATACGCAGTATTTT.

The chain is built from TRBV18 and TRBJ2-6; a possible D gene is TRBD1 (6 bases). Trimming took off 4 bases at V and 2 bases at J, with 15 bases between the two ends. CDR3 length equals 17 residues. Per the germline V gene, CDR1 is KGHSH and CDR2 is LQKENI. The CDR3 nucleotides read TGTGCCAGCTCACGAAACAGGGTACCAGCTGGGGCCAACGTCCTGACTTTC. Protein sequence: CASSRNRVPAGANVLTF. Drawing the rest from reference TRBV18 and TRBJ2-6, the complete variable domain is NAGVMQNPRHLVRRRGQEARLRCSPMKGHSHVYWYRQLPEEGLKFMVYLQKENIIDESGMPKERFSAEFPKEGPSILRIQQVVRGDSAAYFCASSRNRVPAGANVLTFGAGSRLTVL.

The J gene is TRBJ2-2, the V gene TRBV6-5; a weak D match, TRBD2 (6 bases). Germline CDR1 is MNHEY and CDR2 is SVGAGI. Trimming took 2 bases from V and 0 from J, leaving 10 bases between them. The CDR3 runs to 16 residues. The CDR3 region is CASSYGAGTNTGELFF. The CDR3 DNA is TGTGCCAGCAGTTACGGGGCGGGAACGAACACCGGGGAGCTGTTTTTT.

This clone was found once. The chain recombines TRBV19 with TRBJ2-1; D perhaps matches TRBD2 (5 bases). The germline CDR1 and CDR2 sequences are LNHDA and SQIVND (reference sequence). Deletions cut 4 bases from V and 8 bases from J, with 24 bases between. The CDR3 extends over 17 amino acids. The DNA for the CDR3 is TGTGCCAGTAGTAACCCCGTAGGGCGGGTCTCCAGTTATGAGCAGTTCTTC. Amino acid sequence: CASSNPVGRVSSYEQFF.

The chain uses TRBV7-8 and TRBJ1-2; D gene ambiguous. The CDR3 runs 12 residues. V gave up 6 bases and J gave up 0 bases, with 5 bases separating them. CDR1 and CDR2 from the germline V gene are SGHVS and FQNEAQ. Here the CDR3 reads CASSLPNYGYTF. The DNA for the CDR3 is TGTGCCAGCAGTCTCCCTAACTATGGCTACACCTTC.

This clone has only a few counts. The V and J genes are TRBV12-5 and TRBJ2-7, with 10 bases aligning to TRBD1. The V segment lost 5 bases and the J segment 4 bases; nucleotides outside the gene matches: 5. This CDR3 comprises 14 residues. CDR1 is LGHNT, CDR2 FRNRAP, per germline. This chain's CDR3 is CASGPRQGAYEQYF. The CDR3 DNA follows: TGTGCTAGTGGTCCACGACAGGGGGCTTACGAGCAGTACTTC.

J is TRBJ2-5 and V is TRBV25-1, with D tentatively TRBD1 (7 bases). Trimming left V 4 bases short and J 4 bases short, with 22 bases between. CDR1 and CDR2 from the germline V gene are MGHDK and SYGVNS. The length of the CDR3 is 17 residues. CDR3 DNA sequence: TGTGCCAGCAGTGTTTGGCAGACAGGGAGGATGGGAGAGACCCAGTACTTC. Its protein is CASSVWQTGRMGETQYF. The entire variable domain, with the rest obtained from reference TRBV25-1 and TRBJ2-5, is as follows: EADIYQTPRYLVIGTGKKITLECSQTMGHDKMYWYQQDPGMELHLIHYSYGVNSTEKGDLSSESTVSRIRTEHFPLTLESARPSHTSQYLCASSVWQTGRMGETQYFGPGTRLLVL.

The V call is TRBV18, the J call TRBJ2-7, with 8 positions matching TRBD2. CDR3 length equals 13 residues. V was clipped by 4 bases and J by 1 base; unmatched bases: 0. The V gene's germline CDR1 is KGHSH and CDR2 LQKENI. This CDR3 is CASSLAGSYEQYF. The CDR3, as DNA: TGTGCCAGCTCACTAGCGGGATCCTACGAGCAGTACTTC.

This chain connects TRBV30 to TRBJ1-1; D is unresolved. V lost 8 bases, J lost 4 bases, and 14 bases lay in between. The CDR3 length is 12 residues. Germline CDR1 GTSNPN, CDR2 SVGIG (reference sequence). CDR3 loop: CALSKVSTEAFF. CDR3 DNA: TGTGCCCTCTCCAAAGTTAGCACTGAAGCTTTCTTT.

This clone was counted between two and nine times. This rearrangement joins TRBV6-1 to TRBJ1-6, with a weak D call TRBD1 (6 bases). This CDR3 comprises 15 residues. Trimming pared 1 base from V and 10 bases from J, leaving 14 bases between. In germline, CDR1 is MNHNS, CDR2 SASEGT. The CDR3 region has the DNA TGTGCCAGCAGTGAAGGACAGGTCGGTCGCTCACCCCTCCACTTT. Translation: CASSEGQVGRSPLHF.

The V and J genes are TRBV4-3 and TRBJ2-1, with D unresolved. CDR1 and CDR2 from the germline V gene are LGHNA and YSLEER. The CDR3 length is 18 residues. The ends were cut back, 0 bases at V and 0 bases at J, with 15 bases in the middle. Written as DNA, the CDR3 is TGCGCCAGCAGCCAAGAATTCATGGGTTCGGGCTCCTACAATGAGCAGTTCTTC. It encodes CASSQEFMGSGSYNEQFF.